Reported below is one T cell receptor (beta chain). What it binds is unknown. This entry comes from a study of identical twins. A universal primer site was created by template switching, with the cDNA bearing unique molecular identifiers. TCRdb itself ran the 5' RACE reads through MiXCR, one entry per CDR3 protein. The data hold 1.5 million to 2 million distinct CDR3 sequences, with less than 40% observed a single time. The germline gives CDR1 MGHRA, CDR2 YSYEKL. The V end was cut by 1 base, the J end by 0 bases, with 18 bases between. This CDR3 is built from 18 residues. Regarding the study as a whole: The authors noted that invariant MAIT and iNKT cells could partly confound zero-insertion analyses. There was more out-of-frame TCR alpha sharing in monozygotic twins than models estimated.

This chain uses TRBV4-1 with TRBJ1-1; unclear D gene. Sequencing was done on a sample of cord blood. The sequence came from a newborn girl in good health. The CDR3 coding sequence is TGCGCCAGCAGCCAAGCTAGCGAAACTCCTCTCATGAACACTGAAGCTTTCTTT. This gives the protein CASSQASETPLMNTEAFF.